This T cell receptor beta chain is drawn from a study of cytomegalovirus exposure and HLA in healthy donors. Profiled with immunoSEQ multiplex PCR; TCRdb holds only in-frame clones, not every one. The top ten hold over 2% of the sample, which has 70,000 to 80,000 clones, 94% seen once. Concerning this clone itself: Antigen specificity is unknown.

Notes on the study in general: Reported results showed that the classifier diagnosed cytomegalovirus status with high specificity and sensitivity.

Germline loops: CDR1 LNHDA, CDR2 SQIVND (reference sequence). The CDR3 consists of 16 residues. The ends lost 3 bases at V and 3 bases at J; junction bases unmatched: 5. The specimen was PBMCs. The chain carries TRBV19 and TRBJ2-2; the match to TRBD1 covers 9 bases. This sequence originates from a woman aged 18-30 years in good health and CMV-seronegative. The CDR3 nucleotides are TGTGCCAGTAGTATTTGGGGGACAGGGCACACCGGGGAGCTGTTTTTT. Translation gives CASSIWGTGHTGELFF.